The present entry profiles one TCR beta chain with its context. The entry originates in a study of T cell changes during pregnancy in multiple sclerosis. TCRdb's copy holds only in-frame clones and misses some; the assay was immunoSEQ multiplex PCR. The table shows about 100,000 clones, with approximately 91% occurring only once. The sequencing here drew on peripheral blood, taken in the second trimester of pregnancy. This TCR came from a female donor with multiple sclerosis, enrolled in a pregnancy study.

The CDR3 DNA is TGTGCCAGCAGCCTTCGGGAAGCCCCTGAAGGCAATGAGCAGTTCTTC. Translating gives CASSLREAPEGNEQFF. The chain is built from TRBV7-9 and TRBJ2-1, with a possible D match to TRBD2 (5 bases). CDR1 is SEHNR and CDR2 is FQNEAQ in the germline V gene (reference sequence). V lost 5 bases and J 6 bases, leaving 20 bases between the germline ends. CDR3 length equals 16 residues.